The sequence of this TCR beta chain was determined in a study of T cell responses to AZD1222 COVID-19 vaccine. Measured with immunoSEQ multiplex PCR; TCRdb has only the in-frame clones, and not every one. The table includes around 120,000 clones, 92% detected once. The length of the CDR3 is 12 residues. Per germline, CDR1 ENHRY and CDR2 SYGVKD. V was trimmed by 0 bases and J by 9 bases, leaving 6 bases between them. The sequenced sample was peripheral blood, obtained on day 0 of AZD1222 vaccination. This clonotype was sampled from an adult in good health. The chain links TRBV10-3 to TRBJ1-3; no clear D gene. The CDR3: CAISESRGTIYF. The DNA of the CDR3 is TGTGCCATCAGTGAGTCAAGAGGCACCATATATTTT.